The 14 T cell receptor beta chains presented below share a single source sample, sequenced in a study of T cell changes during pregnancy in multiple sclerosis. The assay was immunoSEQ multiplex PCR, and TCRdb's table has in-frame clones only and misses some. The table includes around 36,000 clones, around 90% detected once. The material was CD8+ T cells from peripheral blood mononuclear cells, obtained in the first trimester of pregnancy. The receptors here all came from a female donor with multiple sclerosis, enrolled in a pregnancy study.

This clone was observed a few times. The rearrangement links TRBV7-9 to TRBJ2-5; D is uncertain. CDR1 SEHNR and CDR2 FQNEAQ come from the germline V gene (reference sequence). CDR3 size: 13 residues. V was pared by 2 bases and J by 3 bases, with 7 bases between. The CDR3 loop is CASSLQEEETQYF. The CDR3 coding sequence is TGTGCCAGCAGCTTACAGGAAGAAGAGACCCAGTACTTC.

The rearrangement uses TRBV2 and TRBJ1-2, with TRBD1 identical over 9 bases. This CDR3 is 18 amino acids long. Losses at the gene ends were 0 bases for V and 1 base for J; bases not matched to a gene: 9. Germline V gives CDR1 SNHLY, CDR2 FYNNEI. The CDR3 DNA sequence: TGTGCCAGCAGTGAAGCGATACAGAGGGACAGGGTTAACTATGGCTACACCTTC. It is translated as CASSEAIQRDRVNYGYTF.

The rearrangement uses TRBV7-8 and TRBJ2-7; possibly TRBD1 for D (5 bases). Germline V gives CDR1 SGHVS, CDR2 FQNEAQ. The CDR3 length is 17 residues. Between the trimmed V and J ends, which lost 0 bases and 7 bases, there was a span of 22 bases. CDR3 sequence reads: CASSLAAKGPPLTEQYF. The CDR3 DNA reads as TGTGCCAGCAGCTTAGCAGCTAAGGGGCCCCCACTTACGGAGCAGTACTTC. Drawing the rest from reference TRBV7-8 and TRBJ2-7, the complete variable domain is GAGVSQSPRYKVAKRGQDVALRCDPISGHVSLFWYQQALGQGPEFLTYFQNEAQLDKSGLPSDRFFAERPEGSVSTLKIQRTQQEDSAVYLCASSLAAKGPPLTEQYFGPGTRLTVT.

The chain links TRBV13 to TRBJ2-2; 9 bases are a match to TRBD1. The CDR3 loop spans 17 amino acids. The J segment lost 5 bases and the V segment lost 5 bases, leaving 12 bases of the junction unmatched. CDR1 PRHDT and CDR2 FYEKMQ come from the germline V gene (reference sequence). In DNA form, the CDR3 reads TGTGCCAGCAGCCCAACAGGGGGCGGATTTTGGACCGGGGAGCTGTTTTTT. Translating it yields CASSPTGGGFWTGELFF.

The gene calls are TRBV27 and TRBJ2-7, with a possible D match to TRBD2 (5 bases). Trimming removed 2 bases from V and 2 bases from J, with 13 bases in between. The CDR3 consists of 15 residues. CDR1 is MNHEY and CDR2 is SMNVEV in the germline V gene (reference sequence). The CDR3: CASSLSSPGTYEQYF. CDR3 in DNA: TGTGCCAGCAGTTTAAGTTCGCCGGGAACCTACGAGCAGTACTTC.

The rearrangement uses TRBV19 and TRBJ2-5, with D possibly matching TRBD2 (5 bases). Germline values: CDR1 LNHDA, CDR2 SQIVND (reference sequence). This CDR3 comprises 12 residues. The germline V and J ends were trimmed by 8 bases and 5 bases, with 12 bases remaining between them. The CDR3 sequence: CASVDGEETQYF. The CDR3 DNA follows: TGTGCCAGTGTGGACGGGGAGGAGACCCAGTACTTC.

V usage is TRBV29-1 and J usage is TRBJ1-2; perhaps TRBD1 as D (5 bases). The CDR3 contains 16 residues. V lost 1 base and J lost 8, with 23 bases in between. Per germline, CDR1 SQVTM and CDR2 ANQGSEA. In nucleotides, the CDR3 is TGCAGCGTTGAAGGGGCGGGGGACCGCCTACCTGGGGGCTACACCTTC. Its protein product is CSVEGAGDRLPGGYTF.

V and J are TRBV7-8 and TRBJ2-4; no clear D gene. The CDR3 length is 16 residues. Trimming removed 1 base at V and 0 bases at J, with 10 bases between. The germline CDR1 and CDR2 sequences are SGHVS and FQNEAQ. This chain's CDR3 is CASSLVLDLAKNIQYF. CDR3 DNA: TGTGCCAGCAGCTTAGTGCTAGATCTAGCCAAAAACATTCAGTACTTC.

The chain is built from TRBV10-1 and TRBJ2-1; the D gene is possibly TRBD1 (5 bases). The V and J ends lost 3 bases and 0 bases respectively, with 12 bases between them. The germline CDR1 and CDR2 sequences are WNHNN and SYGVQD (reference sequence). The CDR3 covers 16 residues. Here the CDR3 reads CASSDLDRSSYNEQFF. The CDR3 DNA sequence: TGCGCCAGCAGTGACCTCGACAGAAGCTCCTACAATGAGCAGTTCTTC.

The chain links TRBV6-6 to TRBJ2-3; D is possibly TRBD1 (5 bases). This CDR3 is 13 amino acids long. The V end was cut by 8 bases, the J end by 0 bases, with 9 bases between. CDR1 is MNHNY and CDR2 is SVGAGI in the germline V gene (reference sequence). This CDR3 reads CASGQESTDTQYF. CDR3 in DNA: TGTGCCAGCGGACAAGAAAGCACAGATACGCAGTATTTT.

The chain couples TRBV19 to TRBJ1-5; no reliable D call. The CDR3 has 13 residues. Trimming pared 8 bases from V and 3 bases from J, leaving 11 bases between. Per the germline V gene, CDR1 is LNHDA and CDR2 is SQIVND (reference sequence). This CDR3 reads CASCYSLNQPQHF. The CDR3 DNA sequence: TGTGCCAGTTGCTACAGCCTCAATCAGCCCCAGCATTTT.

As DNA, the CDR3 is TGCAGCGTTGAGCTGGGACAGGGGGACAATGAGCAGTTCTTC. Translation gives CSVELGQGDNEQFF. This chain uses TRBV29-1 with TRBJ2-1; 11 bases match TRBD1. Germline CDR1 reads SQVTM; CDR2 reads ANQGSEA. There are 14 residues in the CDR3. The J segment lost 5 bases and the V segment lost 3 bases, leaving 3 bases of the junction unmatched.

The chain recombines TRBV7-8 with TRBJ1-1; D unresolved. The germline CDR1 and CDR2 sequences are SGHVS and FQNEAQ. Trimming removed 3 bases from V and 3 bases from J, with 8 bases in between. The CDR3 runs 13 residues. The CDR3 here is CASSFSGDTEAFF. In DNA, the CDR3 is TGTGCCAGCAGCTTCTCCGGGGACACTGAAGCTTTCTTT.

CDR3 sequence (DNA): TGTGCCACCCAGGGTGCTTCGAACACCGGGGAGCTGTTTTTT. It yields the protein CATQGASNTGELFF. J is TRBJ2-2 and V is TRBV9; D may be TRBD1 (5 bases). Germline V lookup: CDR1 SGDLS, CDR2 YYNGEE. V dropped 9 bases and J dropped 0 bases, with 12 bases sitting between them. CDR3 length: 14 amino acids. Complete variable domain (other parts from reference TRBV9 and TRBJ2-2): DSGVTQTPKHLITATGQRVTLRCSPRSGDLSVYWYQQSLDQGLQFLIQYYNGEERAKGNILERFSAQQFPDLHSELNLSSLELGDSALYFCATQGASNTGELFFGEGSRLTVL.